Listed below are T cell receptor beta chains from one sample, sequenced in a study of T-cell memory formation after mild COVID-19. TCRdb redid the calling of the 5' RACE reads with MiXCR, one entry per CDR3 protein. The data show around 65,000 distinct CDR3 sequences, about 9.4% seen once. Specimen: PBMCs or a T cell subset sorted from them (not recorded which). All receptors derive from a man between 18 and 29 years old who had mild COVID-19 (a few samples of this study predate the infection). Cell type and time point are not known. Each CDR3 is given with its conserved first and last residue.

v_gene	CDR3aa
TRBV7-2	CASSLAGFTGELFF
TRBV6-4	CASSDSGTSTQYF
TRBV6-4	CASSVGDLQETQYF
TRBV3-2	CASSQVGIAYNEQFF
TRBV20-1	CSAKEETQYF
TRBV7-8	CASRRQGVGETQYF
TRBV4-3	CASSQETHRGRDTNEKLFF
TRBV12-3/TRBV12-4	CASSLEAGRLSGYTF
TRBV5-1	CASSLLDSLYEQYF
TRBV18	CASIRDRGFNEQFF
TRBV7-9	CASSPWDSYEQYF
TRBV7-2	CASSLWGDNYGYTF
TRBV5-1	CASSDDSVNEKLFF
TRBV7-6	CASTLQVGTTYNEQFF
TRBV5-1	CASSFGDRGGQETQYF
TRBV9	CASSVVVGTAYNEQFF
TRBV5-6	CASSPLGANTGELFF
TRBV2	CASTLDRENEQFF
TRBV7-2	CASSRPTGGGETQYF
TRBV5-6	CASRTNGQGSTDTQYF
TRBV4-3	CASSQGLPNGEQFF
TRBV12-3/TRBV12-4	CASSYRTDNSPLHF
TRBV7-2	CASSLVLAGSSYNEQFF
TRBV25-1	CASNLGRDTEAFF
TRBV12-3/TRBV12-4	CASSRMASRETQYF
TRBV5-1	CASSLQAGGDGDTQYF
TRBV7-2	CASSDLGTGYYNEQFF
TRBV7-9	CASSPTTNTGELFF
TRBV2	CASSRQGAQGGYTF
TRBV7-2	CASSLEGGDYNEQFF
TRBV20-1	CSARGPSNYEQYF
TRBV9	CASSEGGGRDIGNTIYF
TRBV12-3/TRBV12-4	CASSPWGVNTEAFF
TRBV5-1	CASSRGDPQETQYF
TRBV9	CASSVEGGSDQPQHF
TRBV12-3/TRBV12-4	CASSLGQRTEAFF
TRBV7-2	CASSSMSGRPNTGELFF
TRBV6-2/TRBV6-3	CASSRQGNEKLFF
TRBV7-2	CASSETGDPYEQYF
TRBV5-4	CASSLGDRMSEQFF
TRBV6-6	CASSYSKIGTYEQYF